The clone carrying this T cell receptor (beta chain) was seen a few times. Its specificity is unknown. V was clipped by 4 bases and J by 4 bases, with 8 bases between them. This CDR3 is 12 amino acids long. CDR1 is SGHVS, CDR2 FQNEAQ, per germline. Each CDR3 protein is one row after TCRdb ran MiXCR on the reads. The table lists approximately 73,000 distinct CDR3 sequences, roughly 40% of them singletons. This specimen comes from a study of T cell repertoires in cytomegalovirus infection. The overall study: In the study, CMV epitopes included recently identified HLA-C-restricted and well-studied HLA-B-restricted ones. Public TCR beta signatures marked donors with CMV infection and the matching HLA. General study findings and limits: HLA-C-restricted, CMV-specific TCR beta clonotypes were dominant ex vivo. CMV carriers with the relevant HLA were identified by cumulative public TCR beta family frequency.

The sequencing used CD8+ T cells from cultured PBMCs, collected from culture after CMV antigen stimulation. This receptor was obtained from a human donor in good health (CMV status not recorded). Some clones in this sample may be carry-over from other donors' samples. The chain is built from TRBV7-8 and TRBJ2-7; D gene unclear. For the CDR3, the DNA is TGTGCCAGCAGCTCACTCGGGTACGAGCAGTACTTC. Its protein is CASSSLGYEQYF.